The rows below give T cell receptor beta chains drawn from one sample of a study of T cell repertoires in cytomegalovirus infection. TCRdb reprocessed the reads with MiXCR, giving one entry per CDR3 protein. Of just under 300,000 distinct CDR3 sequences in the sample, roughly a tenth were seen once. Sequences were obtained from PBMCs. The receptors here all came from a human donor in good health (CMV status not recorded). Some clones in this sample may be carry-over from other donors' samples. CDR3s include the opening cysteine and the closing phenylalanine or tryptophan. Fields, in order: clone size, D gene, V gene, J gene, CDR3 DNA, CDR3 protein. A D gene is named only where the DNA matches it firmly. Expanded clones are given a class, and other clones once, few, many or no size at all.

clone_size: NA; d_call: TRBD2; v_call: TRBV4-1; j_call: TRBJ2-4; cdr3_nt: TGCGCCAGCAGCCAAGACGAGAGGCTAGCGGGTGTAAAAAACATTCAGTACTTC; cdr3_aa: CASSQDERLAGVKNIQYF
clone_size: many; d_call: NA; v_call: TRBV7-2; j_call: TRBJ2-4; cdr3_nt: TGTGCCAGCAGCTTAGGGGGAGAAGCCAAAAACATTCAGTACTTC; cdr3_aa: CASSLGGEAKNIQYF
clone_size: NA; d_call: NA; v_call: TRBV28; j_call: TRBJ2-1; cdr3_nt: TGTGCCAGCAGGACGACACAGGGTACCGGGCAACGGGGTGAGCAGTTCTTC; cdr3_aa: CASRTTQGTGQRGEQFF
clone_size: many; d_call: NA; v_call: TRBV7-2; j_call: TRBJ1-1; cdr3_nt: TGTGCCAGCAGCTTCATCAGAGACACTGAAGCTTTCTTT; cdr3_aa: CASSFIRDTEAFF
clone_size: many; d_call: TRBD2; v_call: TRBV7-2; j_call: TRBJ2-3; cdr3_nt: TGTGCCAGCAGCTTAACCTCTAGCGGGGGGGTTCGCACAGATACGCAGTATTTT; cdr3_aa: CASSLTSSGGVRTDTQYF
clone_size: NA; d_call: NA; v_call: TRBV14; j_call: TRBJ2-3; cdr3_nt: TGTGCCAGCAGCCAACGAAGTAGCGTGGATACGCAGTATTTT; cdr3_aa: CASSQRSSVDTQYF
clone_size: NA; d_call: NA; v_call: TRBV20-1; j_call: TRBJ2-4; cdr3_nt: TGCAGTGCCGCACCTCGCGGGATTCAGTACTTC; cdr3_aa: CSAAPRGIQYF
clone_size: many; d_call: TRBD1; v_call: TRBV7-2; j_call: TRBJ2-5; cdr3_nt: TGTGCCAGCAGCCTTAACAGGGGTCAGACCCAGTACTTC; cdr3_aa: CASSLNRGQTQYF
clone_size: NA; d_call: NA; v_call: TRBV6-2/TRBV6-3; j_call: TRBJ2-4; cdr3_nt: TGTGCCAGCAGTTACACACTTGGGTTTCAGTACTTC; cdr3_aa: CASSYTLGFQYF
clone_size: many; d_call: NA; v_call: TRBV7-2; j_call: TRBJ1-2; cdr3_nt: TGTGCCAGCAGCAATCAGGGGCTTTACTATGGCTACACCTTC; cdr3_aa: CASSNQGLYYGYTF
clone_size: many; d_call: NA; v_call: TRBV25-1; j_call: TRBJ1-1; cdr3_nt: TGTGCCAGCGCTCCGGGAAACATGAACACTGAAGCTTTCTTT; cdr3_aa: CASAPGNMNTEAFF
clone_size: NA; d_call: TRBD1; v_call: TRBV18; j_call: TRBJ1-1; cdr3_nt: TGTGCCAGCTCGCAGACAGGGGGCACTGAAGCTTTCTTT; cdr3_aa: CASSQTGGTEAFF
clone_size: NA; d_call: TRBD1; v_call: TRBV6-2/TRBV6-3; j_call: TRBJ1-1; cdr3_nt: TGTGCCAGCAGCCGGGGAGGGGGCTCGGCTTTCTTT; cdr3_aa: CASSRGGGSAFF
clone_size: few; d_call: NA; v_call: TRBV29-1; j_call: TRBJ2-1; cdr3_nt: TGCAGCGGGAAACGAACCACAGGGGAGCAGTTCTTC; cdr3_aa: CSGKRTTGEQFF
clone_size: NA; d_call: TRBD2; v_call: TRBV28; j_call: TRBJ2-7; cdr3_nt: TGTGCCAGCAGTCAGACTAGCGGGGGGGCCTTAGAGCAGTACTTC; cdr3_aa: CASSQTSGGALEQYF
clone_size: NA; d_call: NA; v_call: TRBV29-1; j_call: TRBJ1-2; cdr3_nt: TGCAGCGTTGGAATTAGGGGGAAGGCCGCTGGCTACACCTTC; cdr3_aa: CSVGIRGKAAGYTF
clone_size: few; d_call: TRBD1; v_call: TRBV5-1; j_call: TRBJ1-1; cdr3_nt: TGCGCCAGCAGCTCGATGGGGGGACAGAGTGCTTTCTTT; cdr3_aa: CASSSMGGQSAFF
clone_size: many; d_call: NA; v_call: TRBV7-8; j_call: TRBJ2-1; cdr3_nt: TGTGCCAGCAGCTTAGCCTTCGGGTCCGGGACTTCCTTTGAGCAGTTCTTC; cdr3_aa: CASSLAFGSGTSFEQFF
clone_size: many; d_call: NA; v_call: TRBV20-1; j_call: TRBJ2-1; cdr3_nt: TGCAGTGCCGGGGGGCTAGCGGCACCCTACAATGAGCAGTTCTTC; cdr3_aa: CSAGGLAAPYNEQFF
clone_size: NA; d_call: TRBD2; v_call: TRBV29-1; j_call: TRBJ2-2; cdr3_nt: TGCAGCGTTGGTCCGGGTCCAGCGGGGAGTACCGGGGAGCTGTTTTTT; cdr3_aa: CSVGPGPAGSTGELFF
clone_size: many; d_call: NA; v_call: TRBV7-2; j_call: TRBJ1-2; cdr3_nt: TGTGCCAGCAGCTTAGGCCAGGCTAACTATGGCTACACCTTC; cdr3_aa: CASSLGQANYGYTF
clone_size: many; d_call: NA; v_call: TRBV4-1; j_call: TRBJ2-3; cdr3_nt: TGCGCCAGCAGCCAAGAGCGCCCGAGGGGTGGGACAAGCAGCACAGATACGCAGTATTTT; cdr3_aa: CASSQERPRGGTSSTDTQYF
clone_size: many; d_call: NA; v_call: TRBV4-3; j_call: TRBJ2-3; cdr3_nt: TGCGCCAGCAGCCAAGGTTCTTATACAGATACGCAGTATTTT; cdr3_aa: CASSQGSYTDTQYF
clone_size: many; d_call: NA; v_call: TRBV12-3/TRBV12-4; j_call: TRBJ2-2; cdr3_nt: TGTGCCAGCAGTTCGGCAGCTTTGGGCACCGGGGAGCTGTTTTTT; cdr3_aa: CASSSAALGTGELFF
clone_size: many; d_call: TRBD1; v_call: TRBV6-2/TRBV6-3; j_call: TRBJ2-2; cdr3_nt: TGTGCCAGCAGTTATCGTACTCCGGACAGGGGATACGGCGGGGAGCTGTTTTTT; cdr3_aa: CASSYRTPDRGYGGELFF
clone_size: NA; d_call: TRBD2; v_call: TRBV10-3; j_call: TRBJ2-5; cdr3_nt: TGTGCCATCAGTGGTTTGTTAGCGGGCTCTCAAGAGACCCAGTACTTC; cdr3_aa: CAISGLLAGSQETQYF
clone_size: few; d_call: NA; v_call: TRBV19; j_call: TRBJ2-1; cdr3_nt: TGTGCCAGTACTCCCAGGCTAGCCGGTTACAATGAGCAGTTCTTC; cdr3_aa: CASTPRLAGYNEQFF
clone_size: many; d_call: TRBD1; v_call: TRBV15; j_call: TRBJ2-2; cdr3_nt: TGTGCCACCAGCAGGGGGGGACAGGGACGGACCGGGGAGCTGTTTTTT; cdr3_aa: CATSRGGQGRTGELFF
clone_size: NA; d_call: TRBD1; v_call: TRBV14; j_call: TRBJ1-1; cdr3_nt: TGTGCCAGCAGCACGCGAAAAGGGACAGTCATGAACACTGAAGCTTTCTTT; cdr3_aa: CASSTRKGTVMNTEAFF
clone_size: many; d_call: NA; v_call: TRBV6-1; j_call: TRBJ1-5; cdr3_nt: TGTGCCAGCAGGGCCTACCTTGATCAGCCCCAGCATTTT; cdr3_aa: CASRAYLDQPQHF
clone_size: many; d_call: TRBD1; v_call: TRBV7-9; j_call: TRBJ2-5; cdr3_nt: TGTGCCAGCAGCTTAGGGACAGGGGTCCGAGAGACCCAGTACTTC; cdr3_aa: CASSLGTGVRETQYF
clone_size: many; d_call: NA; v_call: TRBV10-3; j_call: TRBJ2-1; cdr3_nt: TGTGCCATCAATCGTGGGAGGAGCTCCTACAATGAGCAGTTCTTC; cdr3_aa: CAINRGRSSYNEQFF
clone_size: many; d_call: TRBD1; v_call: TRBV15; j_call: TRBJ2-7; cdr3_nt: TGTGCCACCAGCAGAGGGACAGGTCGGGAGCAGTACTTC; cdr3_aa: CATSRGTGREQYF
clone_size: many; d_call: TRBD2; v_call: TRBV5-1; j_call: TRBJ2-2; cdr3_nt: TGCGCCAGCAGCAGCGGGGGGCCCAACACCGGGGAGCTGTTTTTT; cdr3_aa: CASSSGGPNTGELFF
clone_size: NA; d_call: NA; v_call: TRBV12-3/TRBV12-4; j_call: TRBJ2-5; cdr3_nt: TGTGCCAGCCGGAGGCTAGAAAAGACCCAGTACTTC; cdr3_aa: CASRRLEKTQYF
clone_size: many; d_call: NA; v_call: TRBV6-1; j_call: TRBJ1-1; cdr3_nt: TGTGCCAGCAGTTGGCGGGTGGACACTGAAGCTTTCTTT; cdr3_aa: CASSWRVDTEAFF
clone_size: NA; d_call: TRBD1; v_call: TRBV4-1; j_call: TRBJ2-1; cdr3_nt: TGTGCCAGCAGCCAAGGGACAGGGGGAAGTGAGCAGTTCTTC; cdr3_aa: CASSQGTGGSEQFF
clone_size: many; d_call: TRBD1; v_call: TRBV7-2; j_call: TRBJ2-2; cdr3_nt: TGTGCCAGCAGCTTAGTGGGACAGGGTACCGGGGAGCTGTTTTTT; cdr3_aa: CASSLVGQGTGELFF
clone_size: many; d_call: NA; v_call: TRBV7-9; j_call: TRBJ2-2; cdr3_nt: TGTGCCAGCATGCAGCAGGGGAAGAACACCGGGGAGCTGTTTTTT; cdr3_aa: CASMQQGKNTGELFF
clone_size: NA; d_call: TRBD1; v_call: TRBV28; j_call: TRBJ2-4; cdr3_nt: TGTGCCAGCAGTTTATTACCGGGGACAGGGGGCTTTGGGAAAAACATTCAGTACTTC; cdr3_aa: CASSLLPGTGGFGKNIQYF
clone_size: many; d_call: NA; v_call: TRBV7-2; j_call: TRBJ2-6; cdr3_nt: TGTGCCAGCAGCTTCCGATCAGACCGCTCTGGGGCCAACGTCCTGACTTTC; cdr3_aa: CASSFRSDRSGANVLTF
clone_size: few; d_call: TRBD1; v_call: TRBV6-6; j_call: TRBJ2-7; cdr3_nt: TGTGCCAGCAGTTACCGGGACAGCTATAGTGAGCAGTACTTC; cdr3_aa: CASSYRDSYSEQYF
clone_size: many; d_call: NA; v_call: TRBV19; j_call: TRBJ2-1; cdr3_nt: TGTGCCACCCACAAAAAGATCGGCTCCTACAATGAGCAGTTCTTC; cdr3_aa: CATHKKIGSYNEQFF
clone_size: many; d_call: NA; v_call: TRBV6-5; j_call: TRBJ2-5; cdr3_nt: TGTGCCAGCAGTGTTGACAGGGGAGGGAAGACCCAGTACTTC; cdr3_aa: CASSVDRGGKTQYF
clone_size: many; d_call: NA; v_call: TRBV12-3/TRBV12-4; j_call: TRBJ1-1; cdr3_nt: TGTGCCAGCAGATACAGGTGGGAGAACACTGAAGCTTTCTTT; cdr3_aa: CASRYRWENTEAFF
clone_size: many; d_call: NA; v_call: TRBV14; j_call: TRBJ2-1; cdr3_nt: TGTGCCAGCAGCCATACCTCGAATGAGCAGTTCTTC; cdr3_aa: CASSHTSNEQFF
clone_size: NA; d_call: NA; v_call: TRBV7-9; j_call: TRBJ2-4; cdr3_nt: TGTGCCAGCAGCTTAGCTAGAGCCAAAAACATTCAGTACTTC; cdr3_aa: CASSLARAKNIQYF
clone_size: few; d_call: NA; v_call: TRBV3-1; j_call: TRBJ1-4; cdr3_nt: TGTGCCAGCAGCCCCTCCCGAAGGGTTTCTAATGAAAAACTGTTTTTT; cdr3_aa: CASSPSRRVSNEKLFF